This T cell receptor (beta chain) was documented in a study of preoperative IRX-2 immunotherapy in early breast cancer. This CDR3 spans 11 amino acids. The V end was cut by 4 bases, the J end by 8 bases, with 10 bases between. Germline V gene data show CDR1 as GTSNPN and CDR2 as SVGIG (reference sequence). Here immunoSEQ multiplex PCR was the method, and the copy in TCRdb shows in-frame clones only, minus some. This repertoire shows about 89,000 clones, roughly 85% found once; its top ten account for roughly 2%. Treatment noted: preoperative locoregional IRX-2 cytokine immunotherapy. Patients received preoperative, locoregional IRX-2 cytokine immunotherapy in a phase Ib study.

The source of this sequence is a human donor with breast cancer. This rearrangement joins TRBV30 to TRBJ2-3, with D possibly being TRBD1 (5 bases). The specimen was tumor tissue, collected after IRX-2 immunotherapy. Here the CDR3 reads CAWKGIGTQYF. DNA of the CDR3: TGTGCCTGGAAGGGGATAGGTACGCAGTATTTT.